This is a list of T cell receptor beta chains from one sample in a study of blood T cell repertoires in COVID-19. Some clones are missing from TCRdb's copy, which holds only in-frame ones; the method was immunoSEQ multiplex PCR. The sample contains 200,000 to 300,000 clones, approximately 80% of which appear only once. Sequencing was done on a sample of peripheral blood. The receptors originated from a man aged 35-49 years who had recovered from COVID-19. Each CDR3 is given with its conserved first and last residue. A D gene is named only where the DNA matches it firmly. The size entry is marked missing in some rows and otherwise reads once, few, many or a size class.

>few|14|TRBV5-4|NA|TRBJ1-1
CASSLAQGYAEAFF
TGTGCCAGCAGCTTGGCGCAGGGGTACGCTGAAGCTTTCTTT
>NA|11|TRBV10-3|NA|TRBJ2-5
CAIAYQETQYF
TGTGCCATCGCCTATCAAGAGACCCAGTACTTC
>NA|13|TRBV30|NA|TRBJ1-6
CAWSAPGISPLHF
TGTGCCTGGAGTGCCCCCGGGATTTCACCCCTCCACTTT
>NA|16|TRBV4-1|NA|TRBJ2-5
CASSQEEGANGETQYF
TGCGCCAGCAGCCAAGAGGAGGGGGCAAACGGGGAGACCCAGTACTTC
>few|14|TRBV5-1|TRBD2|TRBJ2-5
CASSPGTSAETQYF
TGCGCCAGCAGCCCCGGGACTAGCGCTGAGACCCAGTACTTC
>NA|15|TRBV30|TRBD1|TRBJ2-5
CAGRLGTGSQETQYF
TGTGCCGGGAGACTTGGGACAGGGAGCCAAGAGACCCAGTACTTC
>NA|14|TRBV11-2|TRBD1|TRBJ1-4
CASSSDRALGKLFF
TGTGCCAGCAGCTCGGACAGGGCGTTAGGAAAACTGTTTTTT
>NA|15|TRBV27|NA|TRBJ1-1
CATRPDRDKNTEAFF
TGTGCCACGAGACCAGACCGGGACAAGAACACTGAAGCTTTCTTT
>NA|16|TRBV15|NA|TRBJ1-6
CATSRGEREGNSPLHF
TGTGCCACCAGCAGAGGGGAGCGGGAGGGTAATTCACCCCTCCACTTT
>NA|14|TRBV11-2|TRBD1|TRBJ1-1
CASNPGTGGTEAFF
TGTGCCAGCAACCCCGGGACAGGGGGTACTGAAGCTTTCTTT
>NA|14|TRBV5-6|NA|TRBJ2-5
CASSLGIARETQYF
TGTGCCAGCAGCTTGGGGATAGCGAGGGAGACCCAGTACTTC
>NA|15|TRBV4-1|NA|TRBJ2-3
CAPSRRGGPADTQYF
TGCGCCCCCAGCCGAAGGGGTGGGCCCGCAGATACGCAGTATTTT
>few|17|TRBV25-1|TRBD1|TRBJ2-3
CASSDYVGTGRENTQYF
TGTGCCAGCAGTGATTATGTAGGGACAGGGCGAGAGAATACGCAGTATTTT
>NA|12|TRBV3-1/TRBV3-2|TRBD2|TRBJ2-1
CASSLRERGQFF
TGTGCCAGCAGCCTTAGGGAGCGGGGACAGTTCTTC
>NA|13|TRBV6-2/TRBV6-3|NA|TRBJ1-2
CASSYPEAAGGTF
TGTGCCAGCAGTTACCCCGAGGCGGCCGGGGGCACCTTC
>NA|12|TRBV5-1|NA|TRBJ2-1
CASSLGEAPQFF
TGCGCCAGCAGCTTGGGAGAGGCACCGCAGTTCTTC
>NA|17|TRBV9|TRBD2|TRBJ2-1
CASSVGISGRASNEQFF
TGTGCCAGCAGCGTAGGGATTAGCGGGAGGGCCTCTAATGAGCAGTTCTTC
>NA|13|TRBV7-2|NA|TRBJ1-2
CASSPTGTYGYTF
TGTGCCAGCAGCCCCACGGGAACTTATGGCTACACCTTC